This T cell receptor (beta chain) was documented in a study of human T cells and chemical hapten exposure. The wider study: TCR yields per sample varied mostly from small pooled library volume differences.

The total RNA was obtained from whole blood that was not fractionated. The study used a library that attached unique molecular identifiers to individual cDNA molecules. In the study's own analysis: Per sample, the median was approximately 100,000 TCRs, with values from around 24,000 to 710,000. TCRdb used MiXCR to reprocess the 5' RACE reads, holding one entry per CDR3 protein. Clone size and V and J calls follow TCRdb, not the original study. In the table there are under 150,000 distinct CDR3 sequences, roughly 19% of which are singletons. Overall study findings and caveats: High-frequency TCRs, those above 1 in 1000, stayed the same after DPC sensitization.

Trimming pared 8 bases from V and 5 bases from J, leaving 15 bases between. CDR3 size: 13 residues. From germline, CDR1 is MDHEN and CDR2 SYDVKM. This clonotype was observed a single time. The antigen is unknown. The receptor was derived from a human donor in good health. The rearrangement joins TRBV28 to TRBJ2-5; the D gene could be TRBD1 or TRBD2 (5 bases each). The DNA for the CDR3 is TGTGCCAGCTGCCCGGGACCCGGTGAGACCCAGTACTTC. Encoded protein: CASCPGPGETQYF.